A selection of T cell receptor beta chains follows, all from one sample in a study of CD8 T cells in ankylosing spondylitis. Using its own MiXCR run on the 5' RACE reads, TCRdb lists one record per CDR3 protein. In the table there are about 220,000 distinct CDR3 sequences, 5.5% to 7.5% of which are singletons. The material sequenced was blood, either unsorted or a sorted T cell fraction (not recorded which). Source of these receptors: a male donor with ankylosing spondylitis. Both conserved end residues are part of each CDR3. Fields, in order: clone size, J gene, V gene, D gene, CDR3 DNA, CDR3 protein. The D gene is left open where the match is weak. Size tells how often a clone was seen (once, few, many) or the class of an expanded clone, and some rows leave it out.

many TRBJ2-1 TRBV13 . TGTGCCAGCAGCGGGGGGAATGAGCAGTTCTTC CASSGGNEQFF
many TRBJ2-4 TRBV7-2 . TGTGCCAGCAGCTTAATTTTAGGTGGCAAAAACATTCAGTACTTC CASSLILGGKNIQYF
many TRBJ1-4 TRBV6-1 . TGTGCCAGCTCTGACCCCCCGGCGGCGGAAAAACTGTTTTTT CASSDPPAAEKLFF
many TRBJ2-1 TRBV28 . TGTGCCAGCACCCTGGCAGGGGATTACAATGAGCAGTTCTTC CASTLAGDYNEQFF
. TRBJ2-2 TRBV10-1 . TGCGCCAGCCTAGGATTGAACACCGGGGAGCTGTTTTTT CASLGLNTGELFF
many TRBJ1-3 TRBV7-7 . TGTGCTAGCAGCCCCGATTATAGCTCTGGAAACACCATATATTTT CASSPDYSSGNTIYF
many TRBJ1-1 TRBV7-9 . TGTGCCAGCAGCCCAAACCTTGAAGCTTTCTTT CASSPNLEAFF
. TRBJ2-1 TRBV7-6 TRBD2 TGTGCCAGCAGCTTTCTGATACCCGGGACTAGCGTAAGCTCCTACAATGAGCAGTTCTTC CASSFLIPGTSVSSYNEQFF
many TRBJ1-2 TRBV6-5 TRBD1 TGTGCCAGCAGTTACGGGTCAGGGGGTGTCGGCTACACCTTC CASSYGSGGVGYTF
few TRBJ2-3 TRBV6-6 . TGTGCCAGCAGTTACTCGAGGGCAGATACGCAGTATTTT CASSYSRADTQYF
many TRBJ2-7 TRBV4-1 . TGCGCCAGCAGCCAAGATCTGAGCAGGGGATCCTACGAGCAGTACTTC CASSQDLSRGSYEQYF